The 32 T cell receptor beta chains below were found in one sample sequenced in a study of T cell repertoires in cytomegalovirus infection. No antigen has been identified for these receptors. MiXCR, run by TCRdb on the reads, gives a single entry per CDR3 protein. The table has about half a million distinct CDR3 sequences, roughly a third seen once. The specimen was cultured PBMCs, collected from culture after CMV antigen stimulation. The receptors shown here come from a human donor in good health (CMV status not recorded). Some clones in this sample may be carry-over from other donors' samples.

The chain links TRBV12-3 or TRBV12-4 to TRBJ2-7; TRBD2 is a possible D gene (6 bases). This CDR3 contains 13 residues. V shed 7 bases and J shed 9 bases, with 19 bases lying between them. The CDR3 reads CASTGSGQMRQYF. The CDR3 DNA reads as TGTGCCAGCACCGGTAGCGGTCAGATGCGGCAGTACTTC.

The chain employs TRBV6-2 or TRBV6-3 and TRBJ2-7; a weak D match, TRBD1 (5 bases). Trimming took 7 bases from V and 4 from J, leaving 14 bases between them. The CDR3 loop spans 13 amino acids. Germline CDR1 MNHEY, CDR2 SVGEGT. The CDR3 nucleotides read TGTGCCAGCACCAACTACAGGTCTTACGAGCAGTACGTC. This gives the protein CASTNYRSYEQYV.

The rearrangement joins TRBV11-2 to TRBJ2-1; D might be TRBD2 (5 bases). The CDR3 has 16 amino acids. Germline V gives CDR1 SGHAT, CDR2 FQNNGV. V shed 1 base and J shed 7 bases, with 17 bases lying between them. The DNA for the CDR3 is TGTGCCAGCAGCTTAGCCCGGGCTAGCAGAGGAAATGAGCAGTTCTTC. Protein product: CASSLARASRGNEQFF.

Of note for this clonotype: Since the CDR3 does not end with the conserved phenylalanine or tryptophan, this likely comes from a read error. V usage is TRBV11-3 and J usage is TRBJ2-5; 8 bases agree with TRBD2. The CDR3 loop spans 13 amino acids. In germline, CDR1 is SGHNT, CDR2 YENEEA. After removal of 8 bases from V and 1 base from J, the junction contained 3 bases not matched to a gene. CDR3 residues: CASRSGTQETQYL. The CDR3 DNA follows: TGTGCCAGCCGTAGCGGGACCCAAGAGACCCAGTACCTC.

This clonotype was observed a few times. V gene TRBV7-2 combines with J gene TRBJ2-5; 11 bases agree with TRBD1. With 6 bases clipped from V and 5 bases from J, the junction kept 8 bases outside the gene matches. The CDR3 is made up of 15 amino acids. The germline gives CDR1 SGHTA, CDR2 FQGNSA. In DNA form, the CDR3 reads TGTGCCAGCAGGCGGGACAGGGGGGCGTTCGAGACCCAGTACTTC. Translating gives CASRRDRGAFETQYF.

The CDR3 DNA follows: TGTGCCAGCAGGTCCGGGACTAGCGCCTACAATGAGCAGTTCTTC. This sequence encodes CASRSGTSAYNEQFF. The chain has TRBV6-5 and TRBJ2-1; 10 bases agree with TRBD2. Germline lookup yields CDR1 MNHEY and CDR2 SVGAGI. CDR3 length: 15 amino acids. V was pared by 6 bases and J by 2 bases, with 4 bases of the junction left unmatched.

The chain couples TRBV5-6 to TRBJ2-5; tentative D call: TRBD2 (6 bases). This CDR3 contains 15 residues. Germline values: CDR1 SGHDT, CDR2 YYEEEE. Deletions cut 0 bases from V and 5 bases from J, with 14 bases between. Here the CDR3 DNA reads TGTGCCAGCAGCTTGGTGGCAGCCGCGGGGGAGACCCAGTACTTC. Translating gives CASSLVAAAGETQYF.

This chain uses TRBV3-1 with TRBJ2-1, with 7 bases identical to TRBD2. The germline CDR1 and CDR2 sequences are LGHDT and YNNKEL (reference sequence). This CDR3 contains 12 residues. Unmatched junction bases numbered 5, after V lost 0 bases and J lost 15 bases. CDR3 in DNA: TGTGCCAGCAGCCAAGATCAGCGGGACCCGTTCTTC. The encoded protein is CASSQDQRDPFF.

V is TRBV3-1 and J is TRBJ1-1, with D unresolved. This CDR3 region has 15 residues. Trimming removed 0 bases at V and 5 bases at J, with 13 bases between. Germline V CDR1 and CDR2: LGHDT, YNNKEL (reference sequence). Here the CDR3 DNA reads TGTGCCAGCAGCCAAGATCCCCCGGGATGGACTGAAGCTTTCTTT. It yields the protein CASSQDPPGWTEAFF.

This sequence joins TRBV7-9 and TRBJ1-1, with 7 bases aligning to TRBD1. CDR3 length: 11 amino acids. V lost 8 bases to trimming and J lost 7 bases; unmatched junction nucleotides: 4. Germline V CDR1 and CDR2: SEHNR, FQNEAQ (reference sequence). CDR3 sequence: CASESGGEAFF. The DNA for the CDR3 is TGTGCCAGCGAATCAGGGGGTGAAGCTTTCTTT. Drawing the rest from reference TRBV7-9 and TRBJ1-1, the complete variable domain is DTGVSQNPRHKITKRGQNVTFRCDPISEHNRLYWYRQTLGQGPEFLTYFQNEAQLEKSRLLSDRFSAERPKGSFSTLEIQRTEQGDSAMYLCASESGGEAFFGQGTRLTVV.

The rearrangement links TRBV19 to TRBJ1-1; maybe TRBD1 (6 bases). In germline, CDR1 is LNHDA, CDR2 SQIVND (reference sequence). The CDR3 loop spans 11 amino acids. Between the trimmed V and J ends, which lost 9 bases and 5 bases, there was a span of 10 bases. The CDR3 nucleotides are TGTGCCAGCCTACAGGGAACTGAAGCTTTCTTT. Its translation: CASLQGTEAFF. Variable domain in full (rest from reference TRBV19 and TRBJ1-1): DGGITQSPKYLFRKEGQNVTLSCEQNLNHDAMYWYRQDPGQGLRLIYYSQIVNDFQKGDIAEGYSVSREKKESFPLTVTSAQKNPTAFYLCASLQGTEAFFGQGTRLTVV.

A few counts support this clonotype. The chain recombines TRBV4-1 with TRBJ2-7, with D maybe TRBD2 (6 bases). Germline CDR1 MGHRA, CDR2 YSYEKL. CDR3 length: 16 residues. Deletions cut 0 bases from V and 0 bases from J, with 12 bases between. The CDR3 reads CASSQDAGRLSYEQYF. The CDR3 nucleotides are TGCGCCAGCAGCCAAGATGCGGGACGGCTCTCCTACGAGCAGTACTTC.

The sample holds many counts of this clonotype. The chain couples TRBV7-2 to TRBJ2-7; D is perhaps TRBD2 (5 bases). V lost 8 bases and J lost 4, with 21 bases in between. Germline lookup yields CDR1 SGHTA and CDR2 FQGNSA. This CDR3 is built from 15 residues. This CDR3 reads CASGWTPGVEYEQYF. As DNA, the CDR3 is TGTGCCAGCGGTTGGACGCCCGGGGTGGAATACGAGCAGTACTTC.

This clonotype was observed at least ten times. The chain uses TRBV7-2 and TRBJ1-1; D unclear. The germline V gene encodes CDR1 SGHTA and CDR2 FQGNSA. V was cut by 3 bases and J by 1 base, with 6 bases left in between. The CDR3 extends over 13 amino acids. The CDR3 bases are TGTGCCAGCAGCTTCCAAGCGAACACTGAAGCTTTCTTT. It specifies CASSFQANTEAFF.

In nucleotides, the CDR3 is TGCAGTGCTAGGTCCACACCCTATAATTCACCCCTCCACTTT. Translation gives CSARSTPYNSPLHF. The V call is TRBV20-1, the J call TRBJ1-6, with unresolved D. V was cut by 3 bases and J by 2 bases, with 8 bases left in between. The length of the CDR3 is 14 residues. Per germline, CDR1 DFQATT and CDR2 SNEGSKA (reference sequence).

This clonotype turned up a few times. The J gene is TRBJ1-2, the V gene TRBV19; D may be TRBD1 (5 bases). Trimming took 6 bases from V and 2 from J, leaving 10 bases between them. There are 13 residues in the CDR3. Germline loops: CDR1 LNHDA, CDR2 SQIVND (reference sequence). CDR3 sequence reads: CASRGVSNYGYTF. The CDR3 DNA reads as TGTGCCAGTAGGGGGGTGTCCAACTATGGCTACACCTTC.

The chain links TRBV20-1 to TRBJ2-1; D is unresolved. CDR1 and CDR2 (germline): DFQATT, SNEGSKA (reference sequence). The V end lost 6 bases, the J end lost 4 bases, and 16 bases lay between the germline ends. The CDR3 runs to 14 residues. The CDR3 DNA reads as TGCAGTGCCCAACCCCCCGACAATTACAATGAGCAGTTCTTC. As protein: CSAQPPDNYNEQFF.

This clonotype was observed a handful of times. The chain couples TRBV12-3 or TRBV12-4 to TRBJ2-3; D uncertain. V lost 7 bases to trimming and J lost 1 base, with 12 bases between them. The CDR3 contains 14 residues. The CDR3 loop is CASTSRLRTDTQYF. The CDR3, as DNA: TGTGCCAGCACCTCGAGGCTGCGCACAGATACGCAGTATTTT.

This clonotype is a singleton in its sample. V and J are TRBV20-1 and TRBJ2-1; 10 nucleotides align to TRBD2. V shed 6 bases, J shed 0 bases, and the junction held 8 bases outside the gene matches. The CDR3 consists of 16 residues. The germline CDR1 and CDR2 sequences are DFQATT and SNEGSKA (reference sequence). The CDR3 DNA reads TGCAGTGCCCCCGCTAGCGGGGGAAGCTCCTACAATGAGCAGTTCTTC. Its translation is CSAPASGGSSYNEQFF.

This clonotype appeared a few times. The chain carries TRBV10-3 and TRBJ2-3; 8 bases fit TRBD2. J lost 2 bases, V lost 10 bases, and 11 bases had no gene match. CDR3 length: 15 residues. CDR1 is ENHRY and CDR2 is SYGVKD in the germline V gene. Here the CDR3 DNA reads TGTGCCACCAGGGGTTTGGGACTAGACACAGATACGCAGTATTTT. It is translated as CATRGLGLDTDTQYF.

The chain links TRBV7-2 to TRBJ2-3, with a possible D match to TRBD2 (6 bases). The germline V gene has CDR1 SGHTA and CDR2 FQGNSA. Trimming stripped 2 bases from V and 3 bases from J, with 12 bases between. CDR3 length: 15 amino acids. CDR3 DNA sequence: TGTGCCAGCAGCTTACTAGCGTCGGCGACAGATACGCAGTATTTT. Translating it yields CASSLLASATDTQYF.

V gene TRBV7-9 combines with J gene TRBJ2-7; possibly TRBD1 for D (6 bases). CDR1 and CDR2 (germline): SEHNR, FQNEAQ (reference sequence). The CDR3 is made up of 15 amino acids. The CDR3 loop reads CASSLEGDGSYEQYV. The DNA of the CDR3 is TGTGCCAGCAGTTTAGAGGGGGACGGATCCTACGAGCAGTACGTC.

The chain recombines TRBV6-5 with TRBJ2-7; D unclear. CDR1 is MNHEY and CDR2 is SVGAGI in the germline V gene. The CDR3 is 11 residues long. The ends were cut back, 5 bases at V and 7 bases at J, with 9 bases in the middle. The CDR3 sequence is CASSTYQEQYF. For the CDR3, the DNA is TGTGCCAGCAGTACCTATCAGGAGCAGTACTTC.

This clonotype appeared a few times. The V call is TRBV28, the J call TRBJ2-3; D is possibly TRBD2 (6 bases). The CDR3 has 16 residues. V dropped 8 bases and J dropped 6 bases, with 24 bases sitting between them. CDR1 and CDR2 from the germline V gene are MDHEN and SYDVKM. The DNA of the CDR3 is TGTGCCAGCTTTCCTCCGGCGGGATCCCGGGCGGATACGCAGTATTTT. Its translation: CASFPPAGSRADTQYF.

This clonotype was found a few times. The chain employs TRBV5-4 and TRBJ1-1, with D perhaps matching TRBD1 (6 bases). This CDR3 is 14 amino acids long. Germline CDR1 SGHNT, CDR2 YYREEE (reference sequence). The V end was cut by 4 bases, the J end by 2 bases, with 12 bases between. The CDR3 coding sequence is TGTGCCAGCAGCAGGGGGGACGGAAACACTGAAGCTTTCTTT. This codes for CASSRGDGNTEAFF.

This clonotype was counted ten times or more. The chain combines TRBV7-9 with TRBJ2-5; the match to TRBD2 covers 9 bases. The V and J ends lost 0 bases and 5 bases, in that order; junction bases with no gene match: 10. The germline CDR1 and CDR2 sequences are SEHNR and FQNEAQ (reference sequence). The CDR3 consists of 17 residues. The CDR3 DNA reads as TGTGCCAGCAGCTTAGCGCTGGGCTCTAGCGGGACGGAGACCCAGTACTTC. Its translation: CASSLALGSSGTETQYF.

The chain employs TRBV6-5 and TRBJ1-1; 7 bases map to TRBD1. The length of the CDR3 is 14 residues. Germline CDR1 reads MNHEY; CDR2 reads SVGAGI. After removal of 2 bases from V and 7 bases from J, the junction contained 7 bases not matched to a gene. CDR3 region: CASSYNFRDSEAFF. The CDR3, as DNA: TGTGCCAGCAGTTACAACTTCCGGGACAGTGAAGCTTTCTTT.

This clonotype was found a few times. The CDR3 coding sequence is TGTGCCAGCAGTTTACCGGGACTAGCGGGGAACAATGAGCAGTTCTTC. It yields the protein CASSLPGLAGNNEQFF. The chain combines TRBV12-3 or TRBV12-4 with TRBJ2-1; TRBD2 matches 13 bases. The CDR3 sequence is 16 residues long. Trimming at V came to 2 bases and at J to 5 bases, leaving 3 bases not matched to a gene.

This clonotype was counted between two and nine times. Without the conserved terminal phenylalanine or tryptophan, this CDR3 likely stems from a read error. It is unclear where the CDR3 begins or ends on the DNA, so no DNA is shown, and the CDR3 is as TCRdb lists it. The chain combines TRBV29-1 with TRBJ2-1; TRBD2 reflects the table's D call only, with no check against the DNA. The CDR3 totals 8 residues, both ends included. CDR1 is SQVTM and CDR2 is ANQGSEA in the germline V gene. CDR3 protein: CSVERGAL.

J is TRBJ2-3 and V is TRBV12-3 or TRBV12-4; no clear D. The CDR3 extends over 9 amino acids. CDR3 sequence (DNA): TGTGCGATGACAGATACGCAGTATTTT. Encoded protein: CAMTDTQYF.

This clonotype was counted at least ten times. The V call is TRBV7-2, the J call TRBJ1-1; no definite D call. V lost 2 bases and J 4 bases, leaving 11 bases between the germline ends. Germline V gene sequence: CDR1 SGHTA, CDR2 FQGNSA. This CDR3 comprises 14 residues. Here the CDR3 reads CASSLLADGTEAFF. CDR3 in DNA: TGTGCCAGCAGCTTACTGGCAGATGGCACTGAAGCTTTCTTT.

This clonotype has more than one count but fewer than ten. The DNA for the CDR3 is TGTGCCAGCAGTTTCAGGGCATCGGAGACCCAGTACTTC. Its translation: CASSFRASETQYF. The gene calls are TRBV6-2 or TRBV6-3 and TRBJ2-5; D might be TRBD1 (5 bases). V gave up 4 bases and J gave up 5 bases, with 11 bases separating them. The CDR3 totals 13 residues. In germline, CDR1 is MNHEY, CDR2 SVGEGT.